This T cell receptor (beta chain) was recovered during a study of T cell responses to AZD1222 COVID-19 vaccine (dated by TCRdb to the early 2020s). Turning to the overall study: Because spike-specific TCR depth and breadth did not differ between the two schedules, AZD1222 recipients who got a second dose at roughly 4 weeks were pooled with those who got a second dose at roughly 12 weeks. TCR sequencing covered 230 or so trial participants: 200 to 220 given two doses of AZD1222 and about 26 given two doses of MenACWY control vaccine. Trial participants were enrolled by age into 18-55, 56-69 and 70-plus year subgroups, with 148, 28 and 57 TCR-sequenced participants respectively. On the study overall, not on this receptor specifically: No day 14 peak-response samples were available, so repertoires were characterized only after the peak T cell response. Vaccine-associated CD4 TCRs spanned the whole spike protein, with dominant responses in regions 160-218 and 743-854. Conclusions about previously exposed vaccinees are limited because only five or six AZD1222 recipients were SARS-CoV-2 seropositive at baseline. After two AZD1222 doses, spike-specific TCR breadth and depth were significantly higher than at day 0 and than in MenACWY recipients. Reportedly, close to half of the unique spike-specific TCRs recognized epitopes lying outside the regions that are mutated in the B.1.351 and B.1.1.7 variants. The 56-69-year group was small, and its depth increase did not reach significance, likely because of low power. Most participants were white British and females outnumbered males, and the authors suggested that clonal diversity may have been underestimated.

What this sample's time point label stands for: baseline before first vaccination. Vaccinee samples came from UK trials COV001 and COV002, including a single-blind randomized controlled phase 2/3 trial of AZD1222 (ChAdOx1 nCoV-19) in healthy adults. For TCRbeta chain sequencing, PBMC samples were collected from trial participants at day 0 and at day 28 after the second dose. The CDR3 regions of human TCRbeta chains were subjected to immunosequencing. As for the authors' bioinformatics: TCRs in the repertoires were matched against a reference library of SARS-CoV-2-specific TCRs that had been generated with the MIRA antigen-specificity platform. Breadth was defined as the fraction of unique TCRs that were SARS-CoV-2-associated. Depth was defined as the fraction of total T cells that were SARS-CoV-2-associated. Using the MIRA data, each spike-specific TCR was assigned both to the spike region to which the TCR was reactive and to a CD4 or CD8 class. Log10-transformed breadth and depth values were compared by one-way ANOVA with Sidak's multiple comparisons tests. The table comes from immuneACCESS by way of TCRdb, which keeps in-frame sequences with V and J called. Part of the clones is missing from these tables; in studies checked, under half for an unresolved V gene and the rest for unknown reasons. D and trimming come from the DNA, and the V and J calls and clone size come from that table. The sample includes 95,000 to 150,000 clones, with around 82% observed a single time. The top ten clones comprise approximately 5.9% of the sample.

V loses 1 base of germline sequence and J loses 4 bases, and the interval between the two ends is 7 bases. The CDR3 has 13 amino acids, counting the end cysteine and phenylalanine. Only CDR3 DNA is held: 39 bases, read in frame from base 1. CDR1 and CDR2 (MGHRA, YSYEKL) derive from the germline V gene. Points on this clone: No cognate antigen has been identified for it. Base qualities are not provided; no much larger clone lies one nucleotide away.

This sequence uses TRBV4-1 and TRBJ1-2; the D gene remains uncertain. The sequence was obtained from an adult in good health. The sequencing here drew on peripheral blood, taken on day 0 of AZD1222 vaccination. At the DNA level, the sequence is TGCGCCAGCAGCCAAGCGCCCTTCTATGGCTACACCTTC. The encoded protein is CASSQAPFYGYTF.